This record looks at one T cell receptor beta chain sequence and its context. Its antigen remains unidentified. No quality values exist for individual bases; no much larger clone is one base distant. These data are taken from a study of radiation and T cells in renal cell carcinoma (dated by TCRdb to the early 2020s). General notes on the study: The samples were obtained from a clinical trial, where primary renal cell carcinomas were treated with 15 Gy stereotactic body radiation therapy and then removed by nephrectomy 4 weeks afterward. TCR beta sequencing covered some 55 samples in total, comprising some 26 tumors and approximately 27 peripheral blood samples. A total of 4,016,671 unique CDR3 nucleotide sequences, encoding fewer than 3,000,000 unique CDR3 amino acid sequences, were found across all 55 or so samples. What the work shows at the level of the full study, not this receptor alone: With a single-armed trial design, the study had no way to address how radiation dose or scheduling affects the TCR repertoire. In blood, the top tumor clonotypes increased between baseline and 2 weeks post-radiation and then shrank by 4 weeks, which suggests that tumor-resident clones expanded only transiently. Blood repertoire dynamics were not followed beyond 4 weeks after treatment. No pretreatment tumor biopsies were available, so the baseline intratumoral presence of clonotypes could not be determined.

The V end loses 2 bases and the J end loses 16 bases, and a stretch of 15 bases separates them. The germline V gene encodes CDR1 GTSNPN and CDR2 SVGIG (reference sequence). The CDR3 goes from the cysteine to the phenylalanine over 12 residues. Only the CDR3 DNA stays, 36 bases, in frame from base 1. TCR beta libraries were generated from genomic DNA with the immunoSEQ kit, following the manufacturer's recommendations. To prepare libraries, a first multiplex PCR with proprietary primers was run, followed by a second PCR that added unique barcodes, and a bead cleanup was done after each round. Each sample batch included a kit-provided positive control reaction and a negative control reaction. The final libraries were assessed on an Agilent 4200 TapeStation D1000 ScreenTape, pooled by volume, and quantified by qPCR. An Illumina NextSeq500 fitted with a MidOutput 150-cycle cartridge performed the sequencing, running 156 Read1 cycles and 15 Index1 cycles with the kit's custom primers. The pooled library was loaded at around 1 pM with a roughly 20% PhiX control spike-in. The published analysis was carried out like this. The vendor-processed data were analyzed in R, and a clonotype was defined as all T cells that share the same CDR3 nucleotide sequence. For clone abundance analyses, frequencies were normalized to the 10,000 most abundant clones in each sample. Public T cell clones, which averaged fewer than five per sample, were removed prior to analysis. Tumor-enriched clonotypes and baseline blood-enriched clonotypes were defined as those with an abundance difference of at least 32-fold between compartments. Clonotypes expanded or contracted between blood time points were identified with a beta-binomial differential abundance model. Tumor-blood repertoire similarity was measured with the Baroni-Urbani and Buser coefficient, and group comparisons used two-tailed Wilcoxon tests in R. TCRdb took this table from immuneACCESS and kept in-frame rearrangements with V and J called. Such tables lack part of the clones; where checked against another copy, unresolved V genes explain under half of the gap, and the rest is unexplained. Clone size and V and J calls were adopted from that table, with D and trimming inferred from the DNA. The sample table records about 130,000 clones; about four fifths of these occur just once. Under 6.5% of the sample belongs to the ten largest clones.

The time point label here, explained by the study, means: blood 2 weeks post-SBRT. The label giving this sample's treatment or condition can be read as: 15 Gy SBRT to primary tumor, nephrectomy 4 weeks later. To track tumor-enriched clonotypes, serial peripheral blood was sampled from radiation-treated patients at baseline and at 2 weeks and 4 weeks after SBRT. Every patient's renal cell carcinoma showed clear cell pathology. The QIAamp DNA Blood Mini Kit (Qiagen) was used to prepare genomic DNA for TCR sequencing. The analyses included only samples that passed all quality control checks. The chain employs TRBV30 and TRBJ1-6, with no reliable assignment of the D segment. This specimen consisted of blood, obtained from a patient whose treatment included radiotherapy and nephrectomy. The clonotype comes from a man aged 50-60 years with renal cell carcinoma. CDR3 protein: CAWSSGPRHLHF. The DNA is TGTGCCTGGAGTTCGGGCCCTAGACATCTCCACTTT.